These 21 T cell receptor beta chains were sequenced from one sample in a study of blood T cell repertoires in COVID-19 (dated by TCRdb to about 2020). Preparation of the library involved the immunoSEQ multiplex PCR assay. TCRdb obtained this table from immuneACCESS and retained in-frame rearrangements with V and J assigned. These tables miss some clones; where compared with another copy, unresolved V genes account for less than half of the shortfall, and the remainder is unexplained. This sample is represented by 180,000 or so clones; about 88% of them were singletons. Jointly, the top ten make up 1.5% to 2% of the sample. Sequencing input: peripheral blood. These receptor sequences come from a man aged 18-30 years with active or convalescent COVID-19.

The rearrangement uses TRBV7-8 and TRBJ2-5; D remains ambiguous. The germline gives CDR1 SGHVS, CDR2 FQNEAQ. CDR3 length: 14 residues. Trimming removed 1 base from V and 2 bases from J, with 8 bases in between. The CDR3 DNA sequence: TGTGCCAGCAGCTTAGTTAGCTATCAAGAGACCCAGTACTTC. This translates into CASSLVSYQETQYF.

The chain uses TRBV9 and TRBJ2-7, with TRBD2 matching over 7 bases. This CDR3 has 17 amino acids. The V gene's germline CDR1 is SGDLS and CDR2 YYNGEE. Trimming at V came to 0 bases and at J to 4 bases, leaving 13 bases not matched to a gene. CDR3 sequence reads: CASSVVWGGRNAYEQYF. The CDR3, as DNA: TGTGCCAGCAGCGTAGTGTGGGGGGGACGTAATGCTTACGAGCAGTACTTC.

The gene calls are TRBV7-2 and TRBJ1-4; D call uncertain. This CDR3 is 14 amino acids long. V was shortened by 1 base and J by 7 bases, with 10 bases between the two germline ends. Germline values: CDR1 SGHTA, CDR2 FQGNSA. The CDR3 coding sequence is TGTGCCAGCAGCTTAGTGCATGGTAGTGAAAAACTGTTTTTT. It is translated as CASSLVHGSEKLFF.

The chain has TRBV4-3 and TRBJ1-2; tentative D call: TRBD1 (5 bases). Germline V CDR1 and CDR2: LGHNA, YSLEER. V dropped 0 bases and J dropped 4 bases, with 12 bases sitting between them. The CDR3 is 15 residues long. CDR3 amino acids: CASSQDTGGSYGYTF. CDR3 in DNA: TGCGCCAGCAGCCAAGATACGGGGGGGTCCTATGGCTACACCTTC.

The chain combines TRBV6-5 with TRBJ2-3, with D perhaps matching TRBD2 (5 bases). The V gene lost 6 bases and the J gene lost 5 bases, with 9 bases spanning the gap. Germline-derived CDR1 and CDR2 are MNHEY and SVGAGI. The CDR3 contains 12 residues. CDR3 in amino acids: CASRALGDTQYF. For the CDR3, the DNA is TGTGCCAGCAGAGCACTAGGAGATACGCAGTATTTT.

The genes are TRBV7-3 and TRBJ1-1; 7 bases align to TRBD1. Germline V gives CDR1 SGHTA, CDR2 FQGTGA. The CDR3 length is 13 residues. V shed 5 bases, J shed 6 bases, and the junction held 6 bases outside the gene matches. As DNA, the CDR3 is TGTGCCAGCAGCGTGGGACAGAGGGCTGAAGCTTTCTTT. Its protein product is CASSVGQRAEAFF.

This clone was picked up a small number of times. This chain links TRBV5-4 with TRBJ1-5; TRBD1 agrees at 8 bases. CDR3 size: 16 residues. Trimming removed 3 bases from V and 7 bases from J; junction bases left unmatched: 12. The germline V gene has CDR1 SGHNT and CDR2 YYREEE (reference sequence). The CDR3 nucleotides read TGTGCCAGCAGCTCCTGCACACTTTACAGGGGGCAGCCCCAGCATTTT. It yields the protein CASSSCTLYRGQPQHF.

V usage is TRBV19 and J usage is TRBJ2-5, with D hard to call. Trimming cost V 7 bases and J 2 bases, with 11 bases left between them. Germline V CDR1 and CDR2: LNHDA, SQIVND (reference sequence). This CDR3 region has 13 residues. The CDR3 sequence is CASNQGRQETQYF. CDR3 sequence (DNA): TGTGCCAGTAATCAAGGCAGGCAAGAGACCCAGTACTTC. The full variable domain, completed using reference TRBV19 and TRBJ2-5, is DGGITQSPKYLFRKEGQNVTLSCEQNLNHDAMYWYRQDPGQGLRLIYYSQIVNDFQKGDIAEGYSVSREKKESFPLTVTSAQKNPTAFYLCASNQGRQETQYFGPGTRLLVL.

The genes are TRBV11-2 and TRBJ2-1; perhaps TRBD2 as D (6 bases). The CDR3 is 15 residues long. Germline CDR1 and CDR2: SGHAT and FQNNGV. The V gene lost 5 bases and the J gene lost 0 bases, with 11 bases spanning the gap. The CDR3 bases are TGTGCCAGCAGCCGGGACTTTAGCTCCTACAATGAGCAGTTCTTC. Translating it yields CASSRDFSSYNEQFF.

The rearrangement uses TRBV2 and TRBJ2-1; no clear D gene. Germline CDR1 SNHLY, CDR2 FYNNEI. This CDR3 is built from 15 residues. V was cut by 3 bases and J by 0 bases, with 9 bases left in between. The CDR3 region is CASSEERNSYNEQFF. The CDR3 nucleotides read TGTGCCAGCAGTGAGGAGCGAAACTCCTACAATGAGCAGTTCTTC.

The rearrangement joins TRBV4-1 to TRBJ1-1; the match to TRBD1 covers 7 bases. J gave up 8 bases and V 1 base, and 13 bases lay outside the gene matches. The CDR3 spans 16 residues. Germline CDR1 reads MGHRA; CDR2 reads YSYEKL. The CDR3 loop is CASSQGGTFVGQEAFF. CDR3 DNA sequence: TGCGCCAGCAGCCAAGGGGGGACATTCGTGGGACAGGAAGCTTTCTTT.

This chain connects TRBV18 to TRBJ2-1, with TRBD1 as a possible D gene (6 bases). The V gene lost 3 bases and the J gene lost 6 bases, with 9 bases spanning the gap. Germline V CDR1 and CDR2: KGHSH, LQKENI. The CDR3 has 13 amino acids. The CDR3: CASSPVRGNEQFF. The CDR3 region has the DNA TGTGCCAGCTCACCCGTCAGGGGCAATGAGCAGTTCTTC.

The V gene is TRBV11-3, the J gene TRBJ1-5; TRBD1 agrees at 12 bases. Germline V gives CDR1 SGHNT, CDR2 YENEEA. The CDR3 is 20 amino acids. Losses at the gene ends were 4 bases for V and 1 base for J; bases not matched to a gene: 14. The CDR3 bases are TGTGCCAGCAGCTCCTTGGCGGGACAGGGGGCTAAAGTCAGCAATCAGCCCCAGCATTTT. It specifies CASSSLAGQGAKVSNQPQHF.

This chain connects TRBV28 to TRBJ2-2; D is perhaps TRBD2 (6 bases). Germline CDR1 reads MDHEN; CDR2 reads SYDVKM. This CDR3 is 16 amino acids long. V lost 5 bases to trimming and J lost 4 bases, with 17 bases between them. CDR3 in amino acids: CASSPPISGGTGELFF. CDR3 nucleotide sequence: TGTGCCAGCAGTCCCCCTATTAGCGGAGGCACCGGGGAGCTGTTTTTT.

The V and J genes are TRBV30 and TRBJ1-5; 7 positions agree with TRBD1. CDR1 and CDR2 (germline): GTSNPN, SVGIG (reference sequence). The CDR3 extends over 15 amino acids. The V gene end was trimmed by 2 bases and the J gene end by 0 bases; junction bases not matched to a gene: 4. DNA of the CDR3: TGTGCCTGGAGTAAGGGACAGTATAGCAATCAGCCCCAGCATTTT. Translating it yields CAWSKGQYSNQPQHF. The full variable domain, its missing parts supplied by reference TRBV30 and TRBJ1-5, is SQTIHQWPATLVQPVGSPLSLECTVEGTSNPNLYWYRQAAGRGLQLLFYSVGIGQISSEVPQNLSASRPQDRQFILSSKKLLLSDSGFYLCAWSKGQYSNQPQHFGDGTRLSIL.

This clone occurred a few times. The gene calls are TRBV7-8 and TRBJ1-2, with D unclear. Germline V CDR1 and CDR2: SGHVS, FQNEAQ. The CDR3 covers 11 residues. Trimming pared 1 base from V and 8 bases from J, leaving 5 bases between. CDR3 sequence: CASSLGRGYTF. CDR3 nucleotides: TGTGCCAGCAGCTTAGGGCGGGGCTACACCTTC.

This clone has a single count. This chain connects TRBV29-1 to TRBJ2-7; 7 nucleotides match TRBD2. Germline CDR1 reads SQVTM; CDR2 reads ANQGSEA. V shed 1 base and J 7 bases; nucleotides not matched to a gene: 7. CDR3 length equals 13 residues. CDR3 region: CSVEGFSGGEQYF. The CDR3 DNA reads TGCAGCGTTGAAGGGTTTTCGGGGGGAGAGCAGTACTTC.

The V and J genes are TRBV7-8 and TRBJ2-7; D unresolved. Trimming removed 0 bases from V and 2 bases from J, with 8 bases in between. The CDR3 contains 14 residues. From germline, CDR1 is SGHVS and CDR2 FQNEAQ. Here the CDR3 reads CASSLAGGTYEQYF. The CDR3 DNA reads TGTGCCAGCAGCTTAGCCGGCGGAACCTACGAGCAGTACTTC.

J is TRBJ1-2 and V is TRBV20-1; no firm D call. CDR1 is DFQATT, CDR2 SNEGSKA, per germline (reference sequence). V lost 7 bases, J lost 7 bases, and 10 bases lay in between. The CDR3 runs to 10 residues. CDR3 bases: TGCAGTGTGGCCCCCGCTGGCTACACCTTC. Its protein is CSVAPAGYTF.

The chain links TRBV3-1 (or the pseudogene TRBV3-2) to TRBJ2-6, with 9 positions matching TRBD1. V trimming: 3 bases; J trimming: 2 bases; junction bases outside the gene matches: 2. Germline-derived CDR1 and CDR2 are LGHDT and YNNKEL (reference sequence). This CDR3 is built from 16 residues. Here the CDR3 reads CASSQGQGPGANVLTF. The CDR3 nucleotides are TGTGCCAGCAGCCAGGGACAGGGTCCTGGGGCCAACGTCCTGACTTTC.

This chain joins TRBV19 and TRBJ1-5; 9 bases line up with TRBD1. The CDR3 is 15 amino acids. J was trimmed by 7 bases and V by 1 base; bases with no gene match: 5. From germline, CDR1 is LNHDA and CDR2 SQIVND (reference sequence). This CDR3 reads CASSIAGTGRQPQHF. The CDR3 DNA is TGTGCCAGTAGTATAGCCGGGACAGGGAGGCAGCCCCAGCATTTT.